Listed below are T cell receptor beta chains from one sample, sequenced in a study of technical replicates of blood from four donors. Produced via immunoSEQ multiplex PCR; TCRdb's table is partial and in-frame only. Seen here are fewer than 85,000 clones, 90% observed once, and the top ten hold approximately 4.6%. The sequenced sample consisted of PBMCs. These receptors were obtained from a human donor in good health. Some clones in this sample may be carry-over from other donors' samples. Each CDR3 is given with its conserved first and last residue. Fields, in order: J gene, V gene, D gene, clone size, CDR3 DNA, CDR3 protein. A D gene is named only where the DNA matches it firmly. Clone sizes are given selectively: once, few, many, or a class where the clone is expanded.

TRBJ2-1	TRBV7-3	TRBD2	-	TGTGCCAGCAGCGGGGGGGGACTCGACAATGAGCAGTTCTTC	CASSGGGLDNEQFF
TRBJ2-2	TRBV19	-	-	TGTGCCAGTGCCTGGGCAAACCGCAACACCGGGGAGCTGTTTTTT	CASAWANRNTGELFF
TRBJ2-3	TRBV21-1	-	-	TGTGCCAGCAGCAAAGGAGGGCAGGGGGGCACAGATACGCAGTATTTT	CASSKGGQGGTDTQYF
TRBJ1-3	TRBV19	TRBD1	-	TGTGCCAGTAGTCCGACGGGACAGGCACGGTCCGGAAACACCATATATTTT	CASSPTGQARSGNTIYF
TRBJ2-7	TRBV7-3	TRBD1	-	TGTGCCAGCAGCCAACAGCCGGGACAGAGCTACGAGCAGTACTTC	CASSQQPGQSYEQYF
TRBJ2-1	TRBV23-1	TRBD2	-	TGCGCCAGCAGTCAAAATAGCGGGGGACGATACAATGAGCAGTTCTTC	CASSQNSGGRYNEQFF
TRBJ1-6	TRBV19	-	-	TGTGCCAGTAGCCCAGGGTACTACAAACAAAGGAATTCACCCCTCCACTTT	CASSPGYYKQRNSPLHF
TRBJ2-3	TRBV10-3	-	-	TGTGCCATCAGTGAGTGGCGCACAGATACGCAGTATTTT	CAISEWRTDTQYF
TRBJ2-3	TRBV10-3	TRBD2	-	TGTGCTGCTAGCGGGGGGGTCCCAGATACGCAGTATTTT	CAASGGVPDTQYF
TRBJ2-3	TRBV7-3	TRBD2	once	TGTGCCAGCAGCCTCAGGACTAGCGGGGACACAGATACGCAGTATTTT	CASSLRTSGDTDTQYF
TRBJ2-7	TRBV7-6	-	-	TGTGCCAGCAGCTTAGGTCGCAGGGCCGAGCAGTACTTC	CASSLGRRAEQYF
TRBJ2-5	TRBV4-1	-	-	TGCGCCAGCAGCCAAGATAGCGTTCCGGCGGGAGAGACCCAGTACTTC	CASSQDSVPAGETQYF
TRBJ2-2	TRBV9	TRBD2	-	TGTGCCAGCAGCCCCCCATCCGGCGGGGGGGCCACCGGGGAGCTGTTTTTT	CASSPPSGGGATGELFF
TRBJ1-2	TRBV5-3	TRBD1	-	TGTGCCAGAAGCGACAGGGGAACCTTC	CARSDRGTF
TRBJ2-7	TRBV7-9	-	-	TGTGCCAGCAGCTTAGAGGCGACTGGTAGCTCCTACGAGCAGTACTTC	CASSLEATGSSYEQYF
TRBJ1-1	TRBV6-5	-	-	TGTGCCAGCAGTTACTCTGGGGACATGAACACTGAAGCTTTCTTT	CASSYSGDMNTEAFF
TRBJ2-7	TRBV11-1	-	-	TGTGCCAGCAGCTACTCGACAGGCCTAGGGCACGAGCAGTACTTC	CASSYSTGLGHEQYF
TRBJ1-3	TRBV5-1	TRBD1	-	TGCGCCAGCAGCCTAGGGACAGGGGGAAACACCATATATTTT	CASSLGTGGNTIYF
TRBJ1-2	TRBV7-6	-	-	TGTGCCAGCAGCTTAGTACAGCCGAACTATGGCTACACCTTC	CASSLVQPNYGYTF
TRBJ2-1	TRBV15	TRBD1	-	TGTGCCACCAGCCCTTGGTCTAAACAGGGGAGCTCCTACAATGAGCAGTTCTTC	CATSPWSKQGSSYNEQFF
TRBJ2-2	TRBV7-3	TRBD2	-	TGTGCCAGCAGCTCGGGGGGGAACGGGGAGCTGTTTTTT	CASSSGGNGELFF
TRBJ2-7	TRBV27	TRBD2	-	TGTGCCAGCAGTCCTACCCCCGGCGGGGGGACCCCATTCGACGAGCAGTACTTC	CASSPTPGGGTPFDEQYF
TRBJ1-1	TRBV9	-	-	TGTGCCAGCAGCCCCCAGGGAGGGCGGAGCACTGAAGCTTTCTTT	CASSPQGGRSTEAFF
TRBJ1-2	TRBV7-3	-	-	TGTGCCAGCAGCTTAACAGCGGGGGCATTGGATGGCTACACCTTC	CASSLTAGALDGYTF
TRBJ1-5	TRBV10-3	-	-	TGTGCCATCAGTGAGCGGGCGGGGATAGAGCAGCCCCAGCATTTT	CAISERAGIEQPQHF
TRBJ1-2	TRBV4-3	-	-	TGCGCCAGCAGCCAAGACCGGTCCTATGGCTACACCTTC	CASSQDRSYGYTF
TRBJ2-5	TRBV4-1	-	-	TGCGCCAGCAGCCAACTAATCGTGGAGACCCAGTACTTC	CASSQLIVETQYF
TRBJ2-5	TRBV25-1	-	-	TGTGCCAGCAGTCGACCGGGACACTACCAAGAGACCCAGTACTTC	CASSRPGHYQETQYF